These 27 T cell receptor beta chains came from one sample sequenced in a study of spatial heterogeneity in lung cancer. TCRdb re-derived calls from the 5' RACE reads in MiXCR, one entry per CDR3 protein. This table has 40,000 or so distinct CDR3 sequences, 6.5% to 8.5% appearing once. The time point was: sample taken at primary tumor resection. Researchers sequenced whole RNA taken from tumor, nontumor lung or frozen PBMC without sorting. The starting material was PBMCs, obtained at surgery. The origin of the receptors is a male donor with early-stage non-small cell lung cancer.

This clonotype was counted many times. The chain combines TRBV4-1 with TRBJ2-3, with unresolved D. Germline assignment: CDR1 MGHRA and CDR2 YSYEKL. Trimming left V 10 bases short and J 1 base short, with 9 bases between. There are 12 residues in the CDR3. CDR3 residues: CATHRGTDTQYF. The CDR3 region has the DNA TGCGCCACTCATCGGGGCACAGATACGCAGTATTTT.

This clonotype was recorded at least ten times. The CDR3 bases are TGCAGTGCAAGGGACATAGCTAACTATGGCTACACCTTC. Translating gives CSARDIANYGYTF. V and J are TRBV20-1 and TRBJ1-2; weak D call: TRBD1 (6 bases). The CDR3 contains 13 residues. V lost 6 bases to trimming and J lost 0 bases, with 11 bases between them. Per the germline V gene, CDR1 is DFQATT and CDR2 is SNEGSKA (reference sequence).

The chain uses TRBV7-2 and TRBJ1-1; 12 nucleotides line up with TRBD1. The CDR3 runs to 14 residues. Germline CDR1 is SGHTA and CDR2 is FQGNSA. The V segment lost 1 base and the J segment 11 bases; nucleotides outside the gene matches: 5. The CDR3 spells CASSLEGTGGFAFF. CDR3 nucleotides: TGTGCCAGCAGCTTAGAGGGGACAGGGGGCTTTGCTTTCTTT. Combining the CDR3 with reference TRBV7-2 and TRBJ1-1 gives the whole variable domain GAGVSQSPSNKVTEKGKDVELRCDPISGHTALYWYRQSLGQGLEFLIYFQGNSAPDKSGLPSDRFSAERTGGSVSTLTIQRTQQEDSAVYLCASSLEGTGGFAFFGQGTRLTVV.

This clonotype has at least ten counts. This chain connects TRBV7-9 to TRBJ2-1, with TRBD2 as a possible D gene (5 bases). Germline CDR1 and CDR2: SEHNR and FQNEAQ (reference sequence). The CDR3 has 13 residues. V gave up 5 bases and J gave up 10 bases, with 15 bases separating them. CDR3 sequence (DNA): TGTGCCAGCAGCCCAGACTACTCCCTAGAGCAGTTCTTC. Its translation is CASSPDYSLEQFF.

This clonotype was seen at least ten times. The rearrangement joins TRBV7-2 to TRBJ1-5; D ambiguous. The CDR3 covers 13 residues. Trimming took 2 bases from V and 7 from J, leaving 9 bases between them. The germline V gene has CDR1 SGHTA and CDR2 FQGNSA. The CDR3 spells CASSLQRKQPQHF. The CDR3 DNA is TGTGCCAGCAGCTTACAGAGGAAGCAGCCCCAGCATTTT.

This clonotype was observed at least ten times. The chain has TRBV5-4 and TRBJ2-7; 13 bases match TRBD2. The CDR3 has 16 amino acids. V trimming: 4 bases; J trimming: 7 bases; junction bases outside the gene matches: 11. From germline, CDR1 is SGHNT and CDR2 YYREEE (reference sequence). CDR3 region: CASSPGLAGAGREQYV. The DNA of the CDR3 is TGTGCCAGCAGCCCCGGACTAGCGGGAGCCGGTCGAGAGCAGTACGTC.

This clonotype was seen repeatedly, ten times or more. CDR3 amino acids: CSVDAPWQGRNTEAFF. The CDR3 nucleotides read TGCAGCGTTGATGCCCCTTGGCAGGGAAGAAACACTGAAGCTTTCTTT. The chain joins TRBV29-1 to TRBJ1-1, with a weak D call TRBD1 (5 bases). Looked up from germline, CDR1 is SQVTM and CDR2 is ANQGSEA. Trimming took off 3 bases at V and 2 bases at J, with 19 bases between the two ends. The CDR3 sequence is 16 residues long.

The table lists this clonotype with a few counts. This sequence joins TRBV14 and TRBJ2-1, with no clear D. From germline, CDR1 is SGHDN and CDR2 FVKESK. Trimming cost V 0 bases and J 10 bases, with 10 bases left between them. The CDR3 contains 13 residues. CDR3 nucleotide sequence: TGTGCCAGCAGCCAAGAAAGGGTGGGAGAGCAGTTCTTC. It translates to CASSQERVGEQFF.

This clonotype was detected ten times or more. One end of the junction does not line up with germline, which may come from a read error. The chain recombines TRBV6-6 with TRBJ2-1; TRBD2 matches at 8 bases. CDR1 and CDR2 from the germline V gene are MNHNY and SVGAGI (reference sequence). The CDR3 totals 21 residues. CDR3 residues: CASSYPLTAGVLITSHNEQFF. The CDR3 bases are TGTGCCAGCAGTTACCCCTTAACAGCGGGAGTCCTTATAACCTCCCACAATGAGCAGTTCTTC.

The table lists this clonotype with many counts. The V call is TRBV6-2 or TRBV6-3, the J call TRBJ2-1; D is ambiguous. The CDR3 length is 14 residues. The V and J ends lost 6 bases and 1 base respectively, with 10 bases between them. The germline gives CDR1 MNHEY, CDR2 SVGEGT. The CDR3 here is CASRLRLSYNEQFF. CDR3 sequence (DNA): TGTGCCAGCAGACTCAGGTTATCCTACAATGAGCAGTTCTTC.

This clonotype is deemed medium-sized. Written as DNA, the CDR3 is TGCAGCGTTGAATTGTCTAGCGGGACCCAAGAGACCCAGTACTTC. Translated: CSVELSSGTQETQYF. The chain joins TRBV29-1 to TRBJ2-5, with 9 bases identical to TRBD2. The CDR3 loop spans 15 amino acids. Per the germline V gene, CDR1 is SQVTM and CDR2 is ANQGSEA. V shed 2 bases and J 1 base; nucleotides not matched to a gene: 5.

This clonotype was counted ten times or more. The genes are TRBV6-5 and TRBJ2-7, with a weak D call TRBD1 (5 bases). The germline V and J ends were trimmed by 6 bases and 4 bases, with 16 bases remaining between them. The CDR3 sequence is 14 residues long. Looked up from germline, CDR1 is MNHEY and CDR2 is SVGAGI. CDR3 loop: CASRKTVTPYEQYF. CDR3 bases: TGTGCCAGCAGAAAGACAGTCACTCCTTACGAGCAGTACTTC.

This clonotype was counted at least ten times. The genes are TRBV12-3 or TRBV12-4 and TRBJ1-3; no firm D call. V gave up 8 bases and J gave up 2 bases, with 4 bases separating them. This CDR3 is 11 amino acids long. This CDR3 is CASGTGNTIYF. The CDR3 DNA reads TGTGCCAGCGGTACTGGAAACACCATATATTTT.

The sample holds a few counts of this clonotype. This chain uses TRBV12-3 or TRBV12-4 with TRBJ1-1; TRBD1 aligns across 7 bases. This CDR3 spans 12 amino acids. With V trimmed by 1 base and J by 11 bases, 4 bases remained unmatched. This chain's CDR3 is CASSLEGAGAFF. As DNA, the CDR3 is TGTGCCAGCAGTTTAGAGGGGGCTGGGGCTTTCTTT.

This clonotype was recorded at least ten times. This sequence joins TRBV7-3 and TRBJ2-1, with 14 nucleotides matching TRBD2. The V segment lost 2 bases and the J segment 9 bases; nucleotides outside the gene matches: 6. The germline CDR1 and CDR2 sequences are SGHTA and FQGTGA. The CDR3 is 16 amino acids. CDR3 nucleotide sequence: TGTGCCAGCAGCTTATTTGGGACTAGCGGGAGTCCTGAGCAGTTCTTC. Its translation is CASSLFGTSGSPEQFF.

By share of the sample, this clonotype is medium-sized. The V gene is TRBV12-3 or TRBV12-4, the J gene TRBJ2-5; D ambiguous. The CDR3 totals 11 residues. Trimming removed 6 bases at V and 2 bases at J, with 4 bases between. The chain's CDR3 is CASSLQETQYF. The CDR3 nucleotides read TGTGCCAGCAGCCTGCAAGAGACCCAGTACTTC.

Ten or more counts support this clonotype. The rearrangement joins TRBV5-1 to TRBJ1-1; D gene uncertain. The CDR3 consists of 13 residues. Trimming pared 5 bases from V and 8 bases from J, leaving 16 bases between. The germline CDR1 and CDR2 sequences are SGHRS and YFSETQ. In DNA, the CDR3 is TGCGCCAGCAGACATAACCGAAAGCCCGAAGCTTTCTTT. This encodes CASRHNRKPEAFF.

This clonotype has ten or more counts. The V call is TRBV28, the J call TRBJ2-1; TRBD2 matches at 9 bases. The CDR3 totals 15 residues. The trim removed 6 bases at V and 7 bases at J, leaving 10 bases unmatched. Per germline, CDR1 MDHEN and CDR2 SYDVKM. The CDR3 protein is CASSSLAGGPNEQFF. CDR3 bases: TGTGCCAGCAGCTCGCTGGCGGGAGGGCCAAATGAGCAGTTCTTC.

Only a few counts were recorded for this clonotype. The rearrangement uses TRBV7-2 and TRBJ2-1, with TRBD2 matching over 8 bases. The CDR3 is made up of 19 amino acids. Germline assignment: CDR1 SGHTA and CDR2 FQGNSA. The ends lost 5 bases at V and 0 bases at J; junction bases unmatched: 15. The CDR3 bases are TGTGCCAGCAGCGATTTTAAGGCTAGCGGGTTTAGCTCCTACAATGAGCAGTTCTTC. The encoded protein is CASSDFKASGFSSYNEQFF.

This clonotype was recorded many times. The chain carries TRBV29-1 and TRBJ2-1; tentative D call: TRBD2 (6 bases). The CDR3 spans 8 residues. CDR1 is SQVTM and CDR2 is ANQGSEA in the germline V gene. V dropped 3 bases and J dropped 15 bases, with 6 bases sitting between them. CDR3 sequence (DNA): TGCAGCGTTGAGGGGGGGTTCTTC. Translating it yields CSVEGGFF.

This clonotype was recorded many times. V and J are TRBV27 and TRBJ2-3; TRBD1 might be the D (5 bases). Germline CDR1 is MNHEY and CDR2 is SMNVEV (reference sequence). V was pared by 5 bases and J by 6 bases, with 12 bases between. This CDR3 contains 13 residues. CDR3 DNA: TGTGCCAGCAGTCTGGGGCTAGGTGATACGCAGTATTTT. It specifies CASSLGLGDTQYF.

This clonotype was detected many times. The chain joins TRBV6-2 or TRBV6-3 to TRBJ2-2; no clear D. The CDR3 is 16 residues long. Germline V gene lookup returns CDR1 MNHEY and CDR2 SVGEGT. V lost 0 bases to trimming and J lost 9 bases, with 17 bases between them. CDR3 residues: CASSYSPDKPARELFF. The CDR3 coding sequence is TGTGCCAGCAGTTACTCGCCGGATAAACCGGCTAGGGAGCTGTTTTTT.

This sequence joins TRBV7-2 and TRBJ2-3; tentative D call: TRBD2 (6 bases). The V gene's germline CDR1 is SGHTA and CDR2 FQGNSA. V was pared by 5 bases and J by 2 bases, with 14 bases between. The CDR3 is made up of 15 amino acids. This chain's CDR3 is CASSATGLPTDTQYF. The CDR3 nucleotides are TGTGCCAGCAGCGCCACGGGACTTCCCACAGATACGCAGTATTTT.

CDR3 in DNA: TGTGCCAGCAGCTCCGGGACGGTTACCTACAATGAGCAGTTCTTC. This codes for CASSSGTVTYNEQFF. The rearrangement joins TRBV7-9 to TRBJ2-1; either TRBD1 or TRBD2 may fit D (5 bases each). V was trimmed by 4 bases and J by 2 bases, leaving 12 bases between them. Per the germline V gene, CDR1 is SEHNR and CDR2 is FQNEAQ (reference sequence). CDR3 length equals 15 residues.

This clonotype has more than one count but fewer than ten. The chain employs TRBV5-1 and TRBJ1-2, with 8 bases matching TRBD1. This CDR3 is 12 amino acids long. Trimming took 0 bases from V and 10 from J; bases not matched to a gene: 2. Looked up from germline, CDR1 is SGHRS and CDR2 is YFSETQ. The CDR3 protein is CASSLAQGDYTF. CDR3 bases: TGCGCCAGCAGCTTGGCACAGGGGGACTACACCTTC.

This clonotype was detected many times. The CDR3 region has the DNA TGTGCCAGCAGCGACAGGGTCTTATTCTATGGCTACACCTTC. Its protein product is CASSDRVLFYGYTF. The chain links TRBV12-3 or TRBV12-4 to TRBJ1-2; TRBD1 aligns across 7 bases. The CDR3 loop spans 14 amino acids. V gave up 6 bases and J gave up 4 bases; unmatched junction bases: 8.

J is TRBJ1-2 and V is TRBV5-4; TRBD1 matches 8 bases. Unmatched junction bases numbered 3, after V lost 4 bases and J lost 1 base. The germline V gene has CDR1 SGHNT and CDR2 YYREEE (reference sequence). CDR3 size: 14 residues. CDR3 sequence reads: CASSDDRGNYGYTF. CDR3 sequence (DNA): TGTGCCAGCAGCGATGACAGGGGTAACTATGGCTACACCTTC. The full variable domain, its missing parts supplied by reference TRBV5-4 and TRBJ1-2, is ETGVTQSPTHLIKTRGQQVTLRCSSQSGHNTVSWYQQALGQGPQFIFQYYREEENGRGNFPPRFSGLQFPNYSSELNVNALELDDSALYLCASSDDRGNYGYTFGSGTRLTVV.